This is a list of T cell receptor beta chains from one sample in a study of T cells after yellow fever vaccination. In TCRdb, the 5' RACE reads were re-called with MiXCR into one record per CDR3 protein. The sample has 300,000 or so distinct CDR3 sequences, roughly 6.8% seen once. Sample: PBMCs, taken roughly 47 days after the first yellow fever vaccination. These receptors were taken from a man aged 18-30 years who received the YFV17D yellow fever vaccine. The CDR3 runs from the conserved cysteine through the conserved F or W. The D gene is left open where the match is weak. The listing skips clone size in some rows; elsewhere it reads once, few, many or a size class.

D gene	J gene	clone size	V gene	CDR3 DNA	CDR3 protein
-	TRBJ2-1	many	TRBV11-2	TGTGCCAGCAGTTTGTTCAATGAGCAGTTCTTC	CASSLFNEQFF
-	TRBJ2-1	few	TRBV7-9	TGTGCCAGCAGTCCGAAACCCTACAATGAGCAGTTCTTC	CASSPKPYNEQFF
-	TRBJ1-3	few	TRBV20-1	TGCAGTGCTAGGCGTGAGAACGGAAACACCATATATTTT	CSARRENGNTIYF
TRBD2	TRBJ2-5	-	TRBV5-4	TGTGCCAGCAGCTTGGCTAGCGGATCTCAAGAGACCCAGTACTTC	CASSLASGSQETQYF
-	TRBJ1-5	-	TRBV10-3	TGTGCCATCAGAGCTGATAGCAATCAGCCCCAGCATTTT	CAIRADSNQPQHF
TRBD1	TRBJ2-1	few	TRBV18	TGTGCCAGCTCACCGCCGAGGGGGCCAGGGGGCCCCCTCGCCGACAATGAGCAGTTCTTC	CASSPPRGPGGPLADNEQFF
-	TRBJ1-1	few	TRBV29-1	TGCAGCGTTGAAGTTTGGGCAGCCAACACTGAAGCTTTCTTT	CSVEVWAANTEAFF
TRBD1	TRBJ2-7	few	TRBV5-1	TGCGCCAGCAGCCTCGGCACAGGGGGCCTTCGGTACGAGCAGTACTTC	CASSLGTGGLRYEQYF
-	TRBJ2-3	many	TRBV25-1	TGTGCCAGCAGACAGGTCGGGGGTCCAGATACGCAGTATTTT	CASRQVGGPDTQYF
TRBD1	TRBJ1-6	-	TRBV5-1	TGCGCCAGCAGCTTTGAGGGGGCTGTTGCGAATTCACCCCTCCACTTT	CASSFEGAVANSPLHF
TRBD2	TRBJ2-2	-	TRBV7-2	TGTGCCAGCAGCCTGACTAGCGGCACCGGGGAGCTGTTTTTT	CASSLTSGTGELFF
-	TRBJ2-4	many	TRBV20-1	TGCAGTGCGACGGTCACTCGGGACATTCAGTACTTC	CSATVTRDIQYF
-	TRBJ2-7	few	TRBV6-2/TRBV6-3	TGTGCCAGCAGTTACTCGAGTGGCTCACCTCCTTACGAGCAGTACTTC	CASSYSSGSPPYEQYF
TRBD1	TRBJ2-2	-	TRBV6-5	TGTGCCAGCAGTCCCTCGACAGGGACGGCCGGGGAGCTGTTTTTT	CASSPSTGTAGELFF
-	TRBJ2-6	-	TRBV2	TGTGCCAGCACACCGGGACGGCCCTCTGGGGCCAACGTCCTGACTTTC	CASTPGRPSGANVLTF
TRBD1	TRBJ2-3	-	TRBV30	TGTGCCTGGTCCAGGGGGAACACAGATACGCAGTATTTT	CAWSRGNTDTQYF